The 22 T cell receptor beta chains below were found in one sample sequenced in a study of monozygotic twins with inflammatory bowel disease (dated by TCRdb to the late 2010s). Library construction relied on 5' RACE. The sequencer was an Illumina HiSeq 2500. TCRdb reprocessed the reads and lists each CDR3 protein sequence as a single entry, with no DNA. The sample table gives approximately 100,000 distinct CDR3 sequences. About an eighth of the sample is in the top ten clones. What was sequenced was blood. Receptors were obtained from a human donor with ulcerative colitis or Crohn's disease, or a healthy co-twin of an affected twin (not recorded which).

V and J are TRBV4-3 and TRBJ1-2; the TCRdb call, TRBD1, lacks DNA for checking. This CDR3 spans 11 amino acids. Germline-derived CDR1 and CDR2 are LGHNA and YSLEER. CDR3 sequence reads: CASSQAGGYTF.

The chain uses TRBV5-4 and TRBJ2-3. CDR1 and CDR2 (germline): SGHNT, YYREEE (reference sequence). The CDR3 covers 13 residues. The CDR3 loop reads CASSLTSTDTQYF. Supplemented by reference TRBV5-4 and TRBJ2-3, the full variable domain reads ETGVTQSPTHLIKTRGQQVTLRCSSQSGHNTVSWYQQALGQGPQFIFQYYREEENGRGNFPPRFSGLQFPNYSSELNVNALELDDSALYLCASSLTSTDTQYFGPGTRLTVL.

The gene calls are TRBV4-2 and TRBJ2-7; checking the TCRdb D call of TRBD2 is not possible without DNA. The CDR3 covers 17 residues. Germline V gene lookup returns CDR1 LGHNA and CDR2 YNFKEQ. The CDR3 loop is CASSQDWGREGRYEQYF.

The rearrangement joins TRBV27 to TRBJ2-7; as DNA is missing, the TRBD1 call by TCRdb cannot be tested. Germline lookup yields CDR1 MNHEY and CDR2 SMNVEV (reference sequence). The CDR3 runs 15 residues. CDR3: CASSSRPGRAYEQYF.

This rearrangement joins TRBV5-1 to TRBJ1-1. Germline values: CDR1 SGHRS, CDR2 YFSETQ. The CDR3 has 13 residues. CDR3 loop: CASSAGWYTEAFF.

The chain joins TRBV7-8 to TRBJ2-1; TCRdb reports TRBD2, a call that lacks DNA to check it against. This CDR3 contains 16 residues. Germline lookup yields CDR1 SGHVS and CDR2 FQNEAQ. The CDR3 sequence is CASSLKSGGTHNEQFF. Together with reference TRBV7-8 and TRBJ2-1, the CDR3 gives the full variable domain: GAGVSQSPRYKVAKRGQDVALRCDPISGHVSLFWYQQALGQGPEFLTYFQNEAQLDKSGLPSDRFFAERPEGSVSTLKIQRTQQEDSAVYLCASSLKSGGTHNEQFFGPGTRLTVL.

V is TRBV12-5 and J is TRBJ1-4; TCRdb returns TRBD1, unconfirmable since there is no DNA. The CDR3 loop spans 14 amino acids. Germline CDR1 and CDR2: LGHNT and FRNRAP. This CDR3 reads CASGFGQAQEKLFF.

This chain joins TRBV24-1 and TRBJ2-1; absent DNA, TCRdb's TRBD1 call cannot be checked. This CDR3 comprises 14 residues. Germline CDR1 is KGHDR and CDR2 is SFDVKD. The CDR3 protein is CATSDLDRADEQFF.

The chain links TRBV11-3 to TRBJ2-2. The CDR3 consists of 13 residues. Looked up from germline, CDR1 is SGHNT and CDR2 is YENEEA. The CDR3 is CASSLGDTGELFF.

The gene calls are TRBV5-1 and TRBJ2-7; TCRdb calls TRBD2, which cannot be checked without DNA. CDR1 is SGHRS, CDR2 YFSETQ, per germline. The CDR3 has 15 amino acids. This CDR3 reads CASSLVASGNYEQYF.

The rearrangement uses TRBV18 and TRBJ1-1. The CDR3 runs 13 residues. Germline loops: CDR1 KGHSH, CDR2 LQKENI. CDR3: CASSPQGGTEAFF.

V usage is TRBV27 and J usage is TRBJ1-2; the TRBD1 assignment by TCRdb is unverifiable without DNA. Per germline, CDR1 MNHEY and CDR2 SMNVEV (reference sequence). The CDR3 runs 14 residues. The chain's CDR3 is CASSKNRGAYGYTF.

The chain carries TRBV20-1 and TRBJ2-4; TCRdb reports TRBD1, a call that lacks DNA to check it against. The length of the CDR3 is 12 residues. CDR1 and CDR2 (germline): DFQATT, SNEGSKA (reference sequence). The CDR3 spells CSARDLGQGANF.

The chain is built from TRBV5-1 and TRBJ1-3; TCRdb gives TRBD1 as the D gene, but with no DNA this cannot be confirmed. Germline CDR1 and CDR2: SGHRS and YFSETQ. The CDR3 extends over 14 amino acids. CDR3 protein: CASSSRESGNTIYF.

This rearrangement joins TRBV28 to TRBJ2-5. The CDR3 consists of 15 residues. CDR1 is MDHEN, CDR2 SYDVKM, per germline. The CDR3 reads CASRYTSAVQETQYF.

V is TRBV5-4 and J is TRBJ1-2; the TRBD1 assignment by TCRdb is unverifiable without DNA. This CDR3 spans 14 amino acids. Per germline, CDR1 SGHNT and CDR2 YYREEE (reference sequence). The CDR3 protein is CASSEGQGNYGYTF.

The chain recombines TRBV28 with TRBJ1-2; TCRdb selects TRBD1, and the lack of DNA leaves this call unchecked. This CDR3 is built from 12 residues. Germline V gene lookup returns CDR1 MDHEN and CDR2 SYDVKM. This chain's CDR3 is CASSLTGYGYTF.

The chain is built from TRBV5-4 and TRBJ2-2; the TCRdb D gene call, TRBD1, has no DNA to confirm it. This CDR3 is 16 amino acids long. The germline CDR1 and CDR2 sequences are SGHNT and YYREEE (reference sequence). The CDR3 is CASSSKTGLSTGELFF. The whole variable domain, filled in from reference TRBV5-4 and TRBJ2-2, reads ETGVTQSPTHLIKTRGQQVTLRCSSQSGHNTVSWYQQALGQGPQFIFQYYREEENGRGNFPPRFSGLQFPNYSSELNVNALELDDSALYLCASSSKTGLSTGELFFGEGSRLTVL.

The chain carries TRBV7-2 and TRBJ2-2. Germline CDR1 and CDR2: SGHTA and FQGNSA. This CDR3 has 14 residues. CDR3 amino acids: CASKPTSNTGELFF.

The rearrangement joins TRBV20-1 to TRBJ2-7; absent DNA, TCRdb's TRBD2 call cannot be checked. The germline gives CDR1 DFQATT, CDR2 SNEGSKA (reference sequence). This CDR3 is built from 16 residues. CDR3 sequence: CSARTTSGDPSYEQYF.

The rearrangement uses TRBV11-1 and TRBJ2-1; checking the TCRdb D call of TRBD2 is not possible without DNA. The length of the CDR3 is 18 residues. Looked up from germline, CDR1 is SGHAT and CDR2 is FQDESV (reference sequence). The CDR3 sequence: CASSLPPRLAGLHNEQFF.

This rearrangement joins TRBV7-2 to TRBJ1-2; TCRdb returns TRBD1, unconfirmable since there is no DNA. The CDR3 has 13 amino acids. Per germline, CDR1 SGHTA and CDR2 FQGNSA. This chain's CDR3 is CASSNRGPYGYTF.